This T cell receptor (beta chain) was found in a study of shared clonotypes between healthy human individuals. V lost 5 bases and J lost 1; bases outside the gene matches: 7. The CDR3 spans 15 residues. The V gene's germline CDR1 is LNHDA and CDR2 SQIVND (reference sequence). The naive CD8 subset, CD45RO-negative cells positively selected for CCR7, excluded terminally differentiated effector memory CD45RA+ cells. Deep-level assay runs were performed. As processed by the authors: ImmunoSEQ supplied junction-only sequences lacking quality scores, so filtering was different. The assay was immunoSEQ multiplex PCR, and TCRdb's table has in-frame clones only and misses some. V and J calls and clone size follow that table, whereas D and trimming were derived from the DNA. The sample lists some 2,100,000 clones, about 92% occurring once.

This receptor was obtained from a man between 18 and 35 years old in good health. Some clones in this sample may be carry-over from other donors' samples. The sequenced sample was naive CD8+ T cells from PBMCs. This chain joins TRBV19 and TRBJ1-1; 7 nucleotides match TRBD1. The CDR3 region is CASSPWDSRNTEAFF. The CDR3 nucleotides read TGTGCCAGTAGTCCGTGGGACAGCCGGAACACTGAAGCTTTCTTT.